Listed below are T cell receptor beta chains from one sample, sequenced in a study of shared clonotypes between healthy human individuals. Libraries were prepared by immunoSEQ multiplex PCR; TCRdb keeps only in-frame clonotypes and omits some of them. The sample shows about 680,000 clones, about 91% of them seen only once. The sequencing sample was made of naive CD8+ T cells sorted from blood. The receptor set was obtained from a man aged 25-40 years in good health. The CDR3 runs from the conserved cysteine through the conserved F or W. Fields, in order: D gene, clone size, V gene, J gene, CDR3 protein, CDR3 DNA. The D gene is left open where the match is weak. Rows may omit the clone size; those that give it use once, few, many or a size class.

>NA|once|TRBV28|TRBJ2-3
CASSYLIGGSTDTQYF
TGTGCCAGCAGTTACTTAATAGGGGGTAGCACAGATACGCAGTATTTT
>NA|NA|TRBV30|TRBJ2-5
CAWSKPNRGQETQYF
TGTGCCTGGAGTAAACCGAACCGAGGCCAAGAGACCCAGTACTTC
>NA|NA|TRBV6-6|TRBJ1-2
CASSQHLYGYTF
TGTGCCAGCAGTCAACATCTTTATGGCTACACCTTC
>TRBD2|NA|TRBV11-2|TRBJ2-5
CASSLDLAGGQETQYF
TGTGCCAGCAGCTTAGATCTAGCGGGAGGGCAGGAGACCCAGTACTTC
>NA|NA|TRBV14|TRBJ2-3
CASSHRVGGTDTQYF
TGTGCCAGCAGCCACAGGGTAGGGGGCACAGATACGCAGTATTTT
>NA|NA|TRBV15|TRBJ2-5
CATSREDGGLNQETQYF
TGTGCCACCAGCAGAGAAGATGGGGGCTTGAACCAAGAGACCCAGTACTTC
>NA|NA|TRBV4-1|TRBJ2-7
CASSQVQLTTYEQYF
TGCGCCAGCAGCCAAGTACAACTGACGACCTACGAGCAGTACTTC
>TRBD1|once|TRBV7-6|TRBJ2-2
CASSNRDRAELFF
TGTGCCAGCAGCAATAGGGACAGAGCCGAGCTGTTTTTT
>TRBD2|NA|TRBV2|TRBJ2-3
CASRGTSGSTDTQYF
TGTGCCAGCAGGGGGACTAGCGGTAGCACAGATACGCAGTATTTT
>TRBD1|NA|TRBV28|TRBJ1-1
CASSLWGTGGTEAFF
TGTGCCAGCAGTTTATGGGGGACAGGGGGCACTGAAGCTTTCTTT
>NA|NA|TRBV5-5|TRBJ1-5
CASSLDSFAQPQHF
TGTGCCAGCAGCTTGGATTCTTTCGCTCAGCCCCAGCATTTT
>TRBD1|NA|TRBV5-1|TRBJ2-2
CASSLDRGPETGELFF
TGCGCCAGCAGCTTGGATAGGGGGCCAGAGACCGGGGAGCTGTTTTTT
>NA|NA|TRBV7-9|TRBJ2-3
CASSLSGEGTDTQYF
TGTGCCAGCAGCTTATCAGGGGAGGGCACAGATACGCAGTATTTT